Below are 6 T cell receptor beta chains sequenced from a single sample in a study of PD-1 blockade in classical Hodgkin lymphoma. The method was immunoSEQ multiplex PCR; TCRdb's version includes in-frame clones alone and lacks a portion of them. Seen here are about 100,000 clones, more than 85% observed once, and the top ten hold 5% to 7.5%. Each and every patient relapsed after autologous stem cell transplantation, and patients got differing brentuximab vedotin exposure. Sequencing was performed on peripheral blood mononuclear cells (PBMCs), taken before the second cycle of nivolumab. These receptors were collected from a human donor with classical Hodgkin lymphoma.

The chain links TRBV19 to TRBJ2-3; D unresolved. The CDR3 extends over 14 amino acids. Germline assignment: CDR1 LNHDA and CDR2 SQIVND (reference sequence). The V end lost 7 bases, the J end lost 0 bases, and 11 bases lay between the germline ends. The CDR3 DNA reads as TGTGCCAGTACGGTAACTATTAGCACAGATACGCAGTATTTT. Its protein product is CASTVTISTDTQYF.

The rearrangement links TRBV4-1 to TRBJ2-3, with a weak D call TRBD1 (5 bases). The CDR3 runs 17 residues. Germline assignment: CDR1 MGHRA and CDR2 YSYEKL. V gave up 0 bases and J gave up 2 bases, with 15 bases separating them. The CDR3 reads CASSQDGTAGHTDTQYF. The CDR3 nucleotides are TGCGCCAGCAGCCAAGACGGTACGGCAGGGCACACAGATACGCAGTATTTT.

V usage is TRBV19 and J usage is TRBJ1-5; 7 positions match TRBD1. The CDR3 loop spans 15 amino acids. Germline CDR1 is LNHDA and CDR2 is SQIVND (reference sequence). V trimming: 6 bases; J trimming: 2 bases; junction bases outside the gene matches: 7. CDR3 coding DNA: TGTGCCAGTAGGCGACAGGGTGTCGGCAATCAGCCCCAGCATTTT. Translated: CASRRQGVGNQPQHF.

By share, this clone ranks as medium-sized. The genes are TRBV2 and TRBJ2-7; D is unclear. Trimming removed 4 bases from V and 0 bases from J, with 10 bases in between. The CDR3 has 14 residues. Germline lookup yields CDR1 SNHLY and CDR2 FYNNEI. The CDR3 nucleotides read TGTGCCAGCAGTGGAGGAGAGAGCTCCTACGAGCAGTACTTC. It yields the protein CASSGGESSYEQYF.

The chain joins TRBV6-4 to TRBJ2-2, with a weak D call TRBD2 (5 bases). The V end lost 2 bases, the J end lost 6 bases, and 7 bases lay between the germline ends. This CDR3 comprises 13 residues. Looked up from germline, CDR1 is MRHNA and CDR2 is SNTAGT. The CDR3: CASSDRDAGELFF. DNA for the CDR3: TGTGCCAGCAGTGACCGGGATGCCGGGGAGCTGTTTTTT.

This rearrangement joins TRBV6-6 to TRBJ1-2; 8 nucleotides line up with TRBD1. Germline-derived CDR1 and CDR2 are MNHNY and SVGAGI (reference sequence). This CDR3 is built from 15 residues. Germline trimming cut 1 base from V and 7 bases from J; bases unmatched to any gene: 8. DNA of the CDR3: TGTGCCAGCAGTTACTTAGAGCACAGGGGGGTTGGCTACACCTTC. This codes for CASSYLEHRGVGYTF.